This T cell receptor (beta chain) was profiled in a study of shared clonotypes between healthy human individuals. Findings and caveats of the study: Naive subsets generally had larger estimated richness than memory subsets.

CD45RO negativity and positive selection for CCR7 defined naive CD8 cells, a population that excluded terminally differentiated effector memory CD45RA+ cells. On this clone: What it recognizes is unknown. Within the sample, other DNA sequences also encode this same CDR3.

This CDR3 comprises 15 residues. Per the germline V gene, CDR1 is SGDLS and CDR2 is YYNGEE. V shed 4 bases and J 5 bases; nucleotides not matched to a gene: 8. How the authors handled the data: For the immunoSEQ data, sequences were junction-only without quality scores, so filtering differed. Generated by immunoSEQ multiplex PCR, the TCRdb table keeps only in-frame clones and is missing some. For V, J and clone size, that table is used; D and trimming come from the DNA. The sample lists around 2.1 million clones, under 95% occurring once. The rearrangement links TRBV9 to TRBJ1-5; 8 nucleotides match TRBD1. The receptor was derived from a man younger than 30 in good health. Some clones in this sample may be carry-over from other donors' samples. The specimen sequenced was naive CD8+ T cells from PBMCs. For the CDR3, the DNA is TGTGCCAGCAGCTCCTCAGGGACAGGATATCAGCCCCAGCATTTT. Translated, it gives CASSSSGTGYQPQHF.